This TCR beta chain is drawn from a study of cytomegalovirus exposure and HLA in healthy donors. The PCR was carried out with 60 Vbeta primers and 13 Jbeta primers. Source study methods: In a later analysis, 80 million or so unique TCR beta chains included roughly 11 million shared by two or more donors. Sequenced by immunoSEQ multiplex PCR; TCRdb stores in-frame clones only, minus some. That table is the source of V, J and clone size, and D and trimming were worked out from the DNA. Seen here are around 63,000 clones, around 80% observed once, and the top ten hold under 3%. This sequence was found in a woman aged 25 to 39 in good health and CMV-seronegative. Sequenced: PBMCs.

For the CDR3, the DNA is TGCAGCGTGCGTGCGGGGGGGCTCACAGATACGCAGTATTTT. Protein sequence: CSVRAGGLTDTQYF. The chain joins TRBV29-1 to TRBJ2-3, with 9 bases matching TRBD2. Germline values: CDR1 SQVTM, CDR2 ANQGSEA. With V trimmed by 6 bases and J by 2 bases, 6 bases remained unmatched. CDR3 length equals 14 residues.